A single sample gave rise to the 31 T cell receptor beta chains below, sequenced in a study of OX40 agonist ivuxolimab in advanced cancers. Produced via immunoSEQ multiplex PCR; TCRdb's table is partial and in-frame only. The data show tens of thousands of clones, approximately 90% seen once. Sequencing was performed on CD4+ or CD8+ T cells sorted from blood, taken in a trial of the OX40 agonist ivuxolimab. Receptors originate from an adult with an advanced solid tumor such as melanoma, head and neck, liver or kidney cancer.

The chain carries TRBV11-3 and TRBJ2-2, with D uncertain. Deletions cut 3 bases from V and 6 bases from J, with 8 bases between. Germline V gene sequence: CDR1 SGHNT, CDR2 YENEEA. The CDR3 contains 13 residues. CDR3 loop: CASSFGYAGELFF. The DNA for the CDR3 is TGTGCCAGCAGCTTCGGGTATGCCGGGGAGCTGTTTTTT. The full variable domain, completed using reference TRBV11-3 and TRBJ2-2, is EAGVVQSPRYKIIEKKQPVAFWCNPISGHNTLYWYLQNLGQGPELLIRYENEEAVDDSQLPKDRFSAERLKGVDSTLKIQPAELGDSAVYLCASSFGYAGELFFGEGSRLTVL.

The rearrangement links TRBV4-1 to TRBJ2-2, with TRBD2 as a possible D gene (5 bases). The V end was cut by 4 bases, the J end by 7 bases, with 19 bases between. This CDR3 contains 16 residues. Germline CDR1 and CDR2: MGHRA and YSYEKL. CDR3: CASSPSPQLGSGELFF. DNA for the CDR3: TGCGCCAGCAGCCCTAGCCCCCAGTTGGGGAGCGGGGAGCTGTTTTTT.

V usage is TRBV6-1 and J usage is TRBJ1-5; a possible D gene is TRBD1 (5 bases). The CDR3 spans 18 residues. Germline assignment: CDR1 MNHNS and CDR2 SASEGT. With 1 base removed from V and 3 bases from J, the gap between germline ends came to 19 bases. CDR3 sequence reads: CASSEGPGTMGFNQPQHF. The CDR3 nucleotides are TGTGCCAGCAGTGAAGGTCCCGGGACCATGGGGTTCAATCAGCCCCAGCATTTT.

The J gene is TRBJ2-7, the V gene TRBV4-1, with D uncertain. Germline-derived CDR1 and CDR2 are MGHRA and YSYEKL. This CDR3 has 16 amino acids. V gave up 0 bases and J gave up 2 bases, with 14 bases separating them. CDR3 sequence (DNA): TGCGCCAGCAGCCAAGATCGGTCGACGGCCGCCTACGAGCAGTACTTC. Amino acids: CASSQDRSTAAYEQYF.

The chain links TRBV28 to TRBJ1-2, with TRBD1 matching over 8 bases. CDR1 is MDHEN, CDR2 SYDVKM, per germline. This CDR3 has 15 amino acids. The V segment lost 3 bases and the J segment 3 bases; nucleotides outside the gene matches: 6. In nucleotides, the CDR3 is TGTGCCAGCAGTTTGGCCCAGGGGGCCGACTATGGCTACACCTTC. This gives the protein CASSLAQGADYGYTF.

V and J are TRBV10-2 and TRBJ1-1; no clear D. The germline V and J ends were trimmed by 10 bases and 3 bases, with 12 bases remaining between them. Germline CDR1 is WSHSY and CDR2 is SAAADI. The CDR3 sequence is 12 residues long. CDR3 bases: TGCGCCACCTTCGGACCGGACACTGAAGCTTTCTTT. Amino acids: CATFGPDTEAFF.

CDR3 sequence reads: CASSPTSGGADTQYF. DNA for the CDR3: TGTGCCAGCAGCCCGACTAGCGGGGGGGCAGATACGCAGTATTTT. The chain uses TRBV4-2 and TRBJ2-3; 14 positions agree with TRBD2. Germline lookup yields CDR1 LGHNA and CDR2 YNFKEQ. The CDR3 has 15 residues. The J segment lost 4 bases and the V segment lost 4 bases, leaving 1 base of the junction unmatched.

CDR3 DNA: TGTGCCAGCAGTTGGACAGGGGGCGCAACCGGGGAGCTGTTTTTT. This gives the protein CASSWTGGATGELFF. This chain joins TRBV6-6 and TRBJ2-2, with 11 bases identical to TRBD1. Germline V lookup: CDR1 MNHNY, CDR2 SVGAGI (reference sequence). Trimming cost V 4 bases and J 5 bases; bases outside gene matches: 3. This CDR3 has 15 amino acids.

The rearrangement uses TRBV9 and TRBJ1-2; 7 bases line up with TRBD1. Germline loops: CDR1 SGDLS, CDR2 YYNGEE. The CDR3 contains 13 residues. After removal of 4 bases from V and 7 bases from J, the junction contained 7 bases not matched to a gene. In nucleotides, the CDR3 is TGTGCCAGCAGCCCGACGACAGGGTCTGGCTACACCTTC. As protein: CASSPTTGSGYTF. The variable domain in full, completed from reference TRBV9 and TRBJ1-2, reads DSGVTQTPKHLITATGQRVTLRCSPRSGDLSVYWYQQSLDQGLQFLIQYYNGEERAKGNILERFSAQQFPDLHSELNLSSLELGDSALYFCASSPTTGSGYTFGSGTRLTVV.

The gene calls are TRBV28 and TRBJ1-5; D is perhaps TRBD1 (5 bases). The CDR3 runs to 18 residues. Germline V gives CDR1 MDHEN, CDR2 SYDVKM. Trimming removed 5 bases at V and 4 bases at J, with 24 bases between. CDR3 residues: CASSARGQPFRENQPQHF. The CDR3, as DNA: TGTGCCAGCAGTGCCAGAGGACAACCCTTTCGGGAGAATCAGCCCCAGCATTTT.

The chain combines TRBV12-5 with TRBJ2-5, with D possibly TRBD2 on 5 matching bases. Trimming took off 7 bases at V and 5 bases at J, with 17 bases between the two ends. The CDR3 has 14 amino acids. The germline gives CDR1 LGHNT, CDR2 FRNRAP. The CDR3 is CASASPTGGETQYF. CDR3 sequence (DNA): TGTGCTAGTGCCTCGCCCACGGGCGGGGAGACCCAGTACTTC.

The chain combines TRBV7-2 with TRBJ2-7; 9 nucleotides agree with TRBD2. The ends lost 1 base at V and 0 bases at J; junction bases unmatched: 7. The CDR3 has 17 amino acids. CDR1 and CDR2 from the germline V gene are SGHTA and FQGNSA. CDR3 sequence: CASSLGPSGESSYEQYF. CDR3 sequence (DNA): TGTGCCAGCAGCTTAGGGCCTAGCGGGGAGAGCTCCTACGAGCAGTACTTC.

This clone has just one count. The genes are TRBV29-1 and TRBJ2-5; D may be TRBD1 (5 bases). Germline V gene data show CDR1 as SQVTM and CDR2 as ANQGSEA. V gave up 7 bases and J gave up 1 base, with 7 bases separating them. There are 11 residues in the CDR3. CDR3 amino acids: CSADSQETQYF. The CDR3, as DNA: TGCAGCGCTGACAGCCAAGAGACCCAGTACTTC. The variable domain in full, with the rest retrieved from reference TRBV29-1 and TRBJ2-5, is SAVISQKPSRDICQRGTSLTIQCQVDSQVTMMFWYRQQPGQSLTLIATANQGSEATYESGFVIDKFPISRPNLTFSTLTVSNMSPEDSSIYLCSADSQETQYFGPGTRLLVL.

The chain carries TRBV10-3 and TRBJ1-1; D may be TRBD1 (6 bases). The CDR3 spans 15 residues. V was pared by 6 bases and J by 0 bases, with 14 bases between. Germline lookup yields CDR1 ENHRY and CDR2 SYGVKD. The CDR3 DNA reads TGTGCCATCAGCCCGACAGGCCAATTGAACACTGAAGCTTTCTTT. It translates to CAISPTGQLNTEAFF.

The chain recombines TRBV7-3 with TRBJ1-1; D is undetermined. V lost 1 base to trimming and J lost 7 bases, with 10 bases between them. The CDR3 runs to 13 residues. Germline V lookup: CDR1 SGHTA, CDR2 FQGTGA. The chain's CDR3 is CASSLMIGGEAFF. In nucleotides, the CDR3 is TGTGCCAGCAGCTTAATGATTGGTGGTGAAGCTTTCTTT. The variable domain in full, completed from reference TRBV7-3 and TRBJ1-1, reads GAGVSQTPSNKVTEKGKYVELRCDPISGHTALYWYRQSLGQGPEFLIYFQGTGAADDSGLPNDRFFAVRPEGSVSTLKIQRTERGDSAVYLCASSLMIGGEAFFGQGTRLTVV.

This chain uses TRBV29-1 with TRBJ1-1; D is uncertain. CDR1 and CDR2 from the germline V gene are SQVTM and ANQGSEA. V lost 6 bases, J lost 7 bases, and 15 bases lay in between. The CDR3 totals 12 residues. CDR3 sequence: CSVERHEIEAFF. CDR3 sequence (DNA): TGCAGCGTGGAAAGACACGAGATTGAAGCTTTCTTT.

The rearrangement joins TRBV7-8 to TRBJ1-5; 8 positions agree with TRBD1. From germline, CDR1 is SGHVS and CDR2 FQNEAQ. This CDR3 comprises 17 residues. V trimming: 1 base; J trimming: 2 bases; junction bases outside the gene matches: 7. In DNA, the CDR3 is TGTGCCAGCAGCTTAGTAGCAGGGGGCGATGGCAATCAGCCCCAGCATTTT. It encodes CASSLVAGGDGNQPQHF.

The chain has TRBV2 and TRBJ2-5, with a tentative D call TRBD1 (6 bases). The germline V gene encodes CDR1 SNHLY and CDR2 FYNNEI. Deletions cut 5 bases from V and 4 bases from J, with 14 bases between. The CDR3 runs 14 residues. CDR3 coding DNA: TGTGCCAGCAGTCGACAGGTAACGGGAGAGACCCAGTACTTC. It codes for CASSRQVTGETQYF. The full variable domain, with the rest looked up from reference TRBV2 and TRBJ2-5, is EPEVTQTPSHQVTQMGQEVILRCVPISNHLYFYWYRQILGQKVEFLVSFYNNEISEKSEIFDDQFSVERPDGSNFTLKIRSTKLEDSAMYFCASSRQVTGETQYFGPGTRLLVL.

This chain links TRBV4-1 with TRBJ1-2; D unresolved. The germline CDR1 and CDR2 sequences are MGHRA and YSYEKL. The CDR3 is 17 residues long. The V gene lost 4 bases and the J gene lost 8 bases, with 26 bases spanning the gap. CDR3 bases: TGCGCCAGCAGCCCTGTGAATGAGTGGAAGAAGTTGGAGGGCTACACCTTC. Amino acid sequence: CASSPVNEWKKLEGYTF.

The J gene is TRBJ2-7, the V gene TRBV21-1; TRBD2 is the table's D call, not checked against the DNA. TRBV21-1 is flagged as a pseudogene. The CDR3 loop spans 15 amino acids. In nucleotides, the CDR3 is TGTGCCAGCACCGCTAGCGGGGGGGACTCCTACGAGCAGTACTTC. This sequence encodes CASTASGGDSYEQYF.

The chain couples TRBV7-8 to TRBJ1-6; D unresolved. Germline CDR1 and CDR2: SGHVS and FQNEAQ. This CDR3 region has 17 residues. The V and J ends lost 4 bases and 0 bases respectively, with 13 bases between them. The chain's CDR3 is CASSSPGVSSYNSPLHF. The CDR3 bases are TGTGCCAGCAGCTCCCCTGGGGTTAGCTCCTATAATTCACCCCTCCACTTT. The whole variable domain, remainder taken from reference TRBV7-8 and TRBJ1-6, is GAGVSQSPRYKVAKRGQDVALRCDPISGHVSLFWYQQALGQGPEFLTYFQNEAQLDKSGLPSDRFFAERPEGSVSTLKIQRTQQEDSAVYLCASSSPGVSSYNSPLHFGNGTRLTVT.

This chain joins TRBV19 and TRBJ2-7, with 9 bases aligning to TRBD2. CDR1 and CDR2 (germline): LNHDA, SQIVND (reference sequence). CDR3 length equals 15 residues. The V segment lost 5 bases and the J segment 3 bases; nucleotides outside the gene matches: 8. The CDR3 bases are TGTGCCAGTAGTGTTCTTACTAGCGGGTACTACGAGCAGTACTTC. Its protein is CASSVLTSGYYEQYF.

The chain couples TRBV4-3 to TRBJ1-2; D perhaps matches TRBD1 (5 bases). V lost 0 bases to trimming and J lost 4 bases, with 15 bases between them. The CDR3 is 16 residues long. Germline loops: CDR1 LGHNA, CDR2 YSLEER. This chain's CDR3 is CASSQDSPNRRYGYTF. Written as DNA, the CDR3 is TGCGCCAGCAGCCAAGATAGTCCAAACAGGCGCTATGGCTACACCTTC.

This chain uses TRBV19 with TRBJ2-5, with D tentatively TRBD1 or TRBD2 (7 bases each). This CDR3 is built from 13 residues. Trimming stripped 9 bases from V and 0 bases from J, with 11 bases between. Germline V CDR1 and CDR2: LNHDA, SQIVND (reference sequence). CDR3 sequence (DNA): TGTGCCAGCCAGGGGGGGTACCAAGAGACCCAGTACTTC. Its translation: CASQGGYQETQYF.

In the case of this clone: Being one base from a much bigger clone, this may be a read error. Other DNA sequences in this specimen translate into the identical CDR3. The chain uses TRBV27 and TRBJ1-2; no firm D call. V gave up 2 bases and J gave up 5 bases, with 12 bases separating them. The CDR3 has 14 amino acids. Germline CDR1 is MNHEY and CDR2 is SMNVEV (reference sequence). The CDR3 loop reads CASSLGPGGYGYTF. The CDR3 DNA reads as TGTGCCAGCAGTTTAGGTCCGGGAGGGTATGGCTACACCTTC.

The rearrangement joins TRBV28 to TRBJ2-3; TRBD2 is a possible D gene (5 bases). The V gene lost 7 bases and the J gene lost 5 bases, with 16 bases spanning the gap. The CDR3 runs to 14 residues. In germline, CDR1 is MDHEN, CDR2 SYDVKM. CDR3 nucleotide sequence: TGTGCCAGCACCGCAGAGGGTGCGGTAGATACGCAGTATTTT. Protein sequence: CASTAEGAVDTQYF.

CDR3 bases: TGTGCCAGCAGTTTGAGAGTAGACGAAAAACTGTTTTTT. This codes for CASSLRVDEKLFF. The chain combines TRBV27 with TRBJ1-4; D gene uncertain. V lost 3 bases and J lost 8, with 10 bases in between. The germline V gene encodes CDR1 MNHEY and CDR2 SMNVEV (reference sequence). The CDR3 sequence is 13 residues long.

The chain has TRBV6-6 and TRBJ1-2, with 10 bases aligning to TRBD1. The CDR3 runs 14 residues. Per germline, CDR1 MNHNY and CDR2 SVGAGI (reference sequence). V was clipped by 10 bases and J by 3 bases; unmatched bases: 8. The CDR3 DNA sequence: TGTGCCACCTGCGGACAGGGGGATGACTATGGCTACACCTTC. It specifies CATCGQGDDYGYTF.

V usage is TRBV19 and J usage is TRBJ2-7; D might be TRBD1 (6 bases). This CDR3 is 15 amino acids long. The V end lost 3 bases, the J end lost 0 bases, and 12 bases lay between the germline ends. From germline, CDR1 is LNHDA and CDR2 SQIVND (reference sequence). The CDR3, as DNA: TGTGCCAGTAGTATCTCCGGGACACCCTCCTACGAGCAGTACTTC. Its protein product is CASSISGTPSYEQYF.

CDR3 sequence: CASSPPPATSGYNEQFF. Written as DNA, the CDR3 is TGTGCCAGCAGCCCACCCCCCGCGACTAGCGGTTACAATGAGCAGTTCTTC. This chain uses TRBV7-9 with TRBJ2-1, with 9 bases matching TRBD2. Germline-derived CDR1 and CDR2 are SEHNR and FQNEAQ (reference sequence). With 5 bases clipped from V and 4 bases from J, the junction kept 12 bases outside the gene matches. This CDR3 region has 17 residues.

The CDR3, as DNA: TGTGCCAGCAGCTTCGCTAGCGGGGTAGAGACCCAGTACTTC. Its translation is CASSFASGVETQYF. The J gene is TRBJ2-5, the V gene TRBV7-2; 9 positions match TRBD2. V lost 3 bases and J lost 4; bases outside the gene matches: 3. Per the germline V gene, CDR1 is SGHTA and CDR2 is FQGNSA. This CDR3 spans 14 amino acids.